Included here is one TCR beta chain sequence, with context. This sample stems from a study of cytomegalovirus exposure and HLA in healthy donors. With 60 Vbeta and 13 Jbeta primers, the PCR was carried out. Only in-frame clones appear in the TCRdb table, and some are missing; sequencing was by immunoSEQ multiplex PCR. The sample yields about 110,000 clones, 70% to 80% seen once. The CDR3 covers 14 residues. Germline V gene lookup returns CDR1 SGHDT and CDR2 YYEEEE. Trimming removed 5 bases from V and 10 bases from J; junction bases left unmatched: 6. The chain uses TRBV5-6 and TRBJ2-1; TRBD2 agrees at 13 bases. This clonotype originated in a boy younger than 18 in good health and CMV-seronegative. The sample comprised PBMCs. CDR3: CASRAGLAGREQFF. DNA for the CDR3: TGTGCCAGCAGAGCGGGACTAGCGGGACGAGAGCAGTTCTTC.